This T cell receptor (beta chain) was retrieved from a study of shared clonotypes between healthy human individuals. Points from the study as a whole: Clonotype sharing across donors was expected to vary with sequencing depth.

The assay was immunoSEQ multiplex PCR, and TCRdb's table has in-frame clones only and misses some. The sample records 630,000 or so clones, about 98% being singletons. Germline values: CDR1 SGHDN, CDR2 FVKESK. The V and J ends lost 0 bases and 0 bases respectively, with 9 bases between them. CDR3 size: 15 residues. Worth noting for this clone: Its antigen is unknown.

Naivety among CD8 cells was defined by CD45RO negativity and positive CCR7 selection, thereby excluding terminally differentiated effector memory CD45RA+ cells. V and J are TRBV14 and TRBJ2-7; no reliable D call. Source material: naive CD8+ T cells sorted from blood. This sequence was found in a man younger than 45 in good health. The CDR3 loop is CASSQESVSSYEQYF. CDR3 sequence (DNA): TGTGCCAGCAGCCAAGAGAGCGTAAGCTCCTACGAGCAGTACTTC.